What follows is one T cell receptor (beta chain) and its context. These data originate in a study of blood T cell repertoires in COVID-19. The V gene's germline CDR1 is SEHNR and CDR2 FQNEAQ (reference sequence). The CDR3 covers 13 residues. The V end was cut by 5 bases, the J end by 6 bases, with 13 bases between. Original methodology: By means of reference gene primer amplification, nucleated cell counts were estimated. Only in-frame clones appear in the TCRdb table, and some are missing; sequencing was by immunoSEQ multiplex PCR. The DNA was the basis for D and trimming; V, J and clone size are from that table. The sample holds about 27,000 clones, 65% to 90% seen once.

The chain carries TRBV7-9 and TRBJ1-1; D possibly corresponds to TRBD1 (6 bases). The specimen was peripheral blood. The clonotype was recovered from a man in his 70s with active COVID-19. CDR3 sequence reads: CASSLYRAPEAFF. The CDR3 nucleotides are TGTGCCAGCAGCCTATACAGGGCTCCTGAAGCTTTCTTT.